Presented here are 30 T cell receptor beta chains from one specimen sequenced in a study of cytomegalovirus exposure and HLA in healthy donors. PCR was performed using 60 Vbeta and 13 Jbeta primers. Repertoires were generated with immunoSEQ multiplex PCR, while TCRdb's copy carries only in-frame clones and drops some. Of 100,000 to 150,000 clones listed, 65% to 80% are singletons. Source material: PBMCs. The source of these receptors is a woman in her fifties or sixties in good health and CMV-seropositive.

The J gene is TRBJ2-7, the V gene TRBV11-1; 10 bases fit TRBD1. The CDR3 contains 16 residues. The V gene end was trimmed by 5 bases and the J gene end by 5 bases; junction bases not matched to a gene: 12. Looked up from germline, CDR1 is SGHAT and CDR2 is FQDESV (reference sequence). The CDR3, as DNA: TGTGCCAGCAGCCTTATGTCCGGGACAGGGGACAACGAGCAGTACTTC. Protein sequence: CASSLMSGTGDNEQYF.

The CDR3 here is CASSLGTEYEQYF. CDR3 sequence (DNA): TGTGCCAGCAGCTTAGGGACAGAGTACGAGCAGTACTTC. V and J are TRBV13 and TRBJ2-7, with a tentative D call TRBD1 (5 bases). The germline V gene has CDR1 PRHDT and CDR2 FYEKMQ (reference sequence). CDR3 size: 13 residues. Trimming cost V 0 bases and J 4 bases, with 7 bases left between them.

V usage is TRBV29-1 and J usage is TRBJ2-7, with 10 bases fitting TRBD2. V shed 6 bases and J 6 bases; nucleotides not matched to a gene: 14. There are 15 residues in the CDR3. Germline assignment: CDR1 SQVTM and CDR2 ANQGSEA. The CDR3 DNA sequence: TGCAGCGTGGTAACTAGCGGGATTTCCCGGAGCGAGCAGTACTTC. It encodes CSVVTSGISRSEQYF.

This clone was seen once. This chain's CDR3 is CASSQVADPNYGYTF. DNA for the CDR3: TGCGCCAGCAGCCAAGTCGCAGATCCTAACTATGGCTACACCTTC. V usage is TRBV4-1 and J usage is TRBJ1-2; no clear D gene. This CDR3 has 15 amino acids. Germline V lookup: CDR1 MGHRA, CDR2 YSYEKL. Deletions cut 1 base from V and 0 bases from J, with 9 bases between.

J is TRBJ2-4 and V is TRBV19, with D possibly TRBD1 on 5 matching bases. V was pared by 3 bases and J by 2 bases, with 11 bases between. The CDR3 covers 15 residues. From germline, CDR1 is LNHDA and CDR2 SQIVND (reference sequence). This chain's CDR3 is CASSIWGATKNIQYF. The CDR3 DNA reads as TGTGCCAGTAGTATCTGGGGCGCGACCAAAAACATTCAGTACTTC.

The genes are TRBV4-1 and TRBJ1-1, with 10 positions matching TRBD1. CDR1 is MGHRA and CDR2 is YSYEKL in the germline V gene. The CDR3 has 15 amino acids. J was trimmed by 4 bases and V by 4 bases; bases with no gene match: 6. The CDR3 DNA is TGCGCCAGCAGCCCCGCCCGGGACAGGGGCACTGAAGCTTTCTTT. Amino acid sequence: CASSPARDRGTEAFF.

The rearrangement links TRBV2 to TRBJ2-5; 8 nucleotides line up with TRBD1. CDR3 length: 16 amino acids. V trimming: 0 bases; J trimming: 0 bases; junction bases outside the gene matches: 3. CDR1 is SNHLY, CDR2 FYNNEI, per germline. The CDR3 DNA follows: TGTGCCAGCAGTGAAGCCTGGACAGGGCACCAAGAGACCCAGTACTTC. Protein sequence: CASSEAWTGHQETQYF.

The J gene is TRBJ1-1, the V gene TRBV5-1, with D perhaps TRBD1 (6 bases). Looked up from germline, CDR1 is SGHRS and CDR2 is YFSETQ. Trimming took 4 bases from V and 4 from J, leaving 17 bases between them. There are 15 residues in the CDR3. The CDR3: CASSGAAGAVTEAFF. In nucleotides, the CDR3 is TGCGCCAGCAGCGGGGCCGCGGGGGCGGTCACTGAAGCTTTCTTT.

The chain employs TRBV21-1 and TRBJ1-5; TRBD1 was called by the table and not checked on the DNA. TRBV21-1 is a pseudogene. There are 16 residues in the CDR3. CDR3 sequence: CASSKGPPDRVQPQHF. The CDR3 region has the DNA TGTGCCAGCAGCAAAGGCCCACCGGACAGGGTTCAGCCCCAGCATTTT.

The rearrangement joins TRBV28 to TRBJ1-5, with a weak D call TRBD1 (5 bases). In germline, CDR1 is MDHEN, CDR2 SYDVKM. V lost 7 bases and J 3 bases, leaving 10 bases between the germline ends. This CDR3 has 13 residues. The CDR3 DNA reads TGTGCCAGCATAAGACAGAACAATCAGCCCCAGCATTTT. Translation: CASIRQNNQPQHF.

V usage is TRBV19 and J usage is TRBJ1-1, with a tentative D call TRBD1 (6 bases). The length of the CDR3 is 15 residues. The V and J ends lost 3 bases and 1 base respectively, with 12 bases between them. Germline V gives CDR1 LNHDA, CDR2 SQIVND (reference sequence). The CDR3 protein is CASSIGGGRNTEAFF. The CDR3 DNA sequence: TGTGCCAGTAGTATCGGGGGGGGCAGGAACACTGAAGCTTTCTTT.

The chain is built from TRBV7-2 and TRBJ2-1; the D gene is possibly TRBD2 (5 bases). Germline CDR1 SGHTA, CDR2 FQGNSA. The CDR3 runs 14 residues. With 5 bases removed from V and 6 bases from J, the gap between germline ends came to 14 bases. The CDR3 bases are TGTGCCAGCAGCCCTCCAGCGGCTGTCAATGAGCAGTTCTTC. This encodes CASSPPAAVNEQFF. Full variable domain (remainder filled in from reference TRBV7-2 and TRBJ2-1): GAGVSQSPSNKVTEKGKDVELRCDPISGHTALYWYRQSLGQGLEFLIYFQGNSAPDKSGLPSDRFSAERTGGSVSTLTIQRTQQEDSAVYLCASSPPAAVNEQFFGPGTRLTVL.

The chain recombines TRBV14 with TRBJ1-1; no reliable D call. Trimming removed 5 bases at V and 0 bases at J, with 7 bases between. This CDR3 spans 13 amino acids. Germline CDR1 reads SGHDN; CDR2 reads FVKESK. In DNA, the CDR3 is TGTGCCAGCAGCGAAGTATTGAACACTGAAGCTTTCTTT. This codes for CASSEVLNTEAFF. Filled out from reference TRBV14 and TRBJ1-1, the complete variable domain reads EAGVTQFPSHSVIEKGQTVTLRCDPISGHDNLYWYRRVMGKEIKFLLHFVKESKQDESGMPNNRFLAERTGGTYSTLKVQPAELEDSGVYFCASSEVLNTEAFFGQGTRLTVV.

For this clone: Other DNA sequences in the sample encode the same CDR3. This chain links TRBV19 with TRBJ2-3, with 8 positions matching TRBD2. The V gene end was trimmed by 7 bases and the J gene end by 3 bases; junction bases not matched to a gene: 6. CDR1 and CDR2 from the germline V gene are LNHDA and SQIVND (reference sequence). The CDR3 is 14 amino acids. CDR3 nucleotide sequence: TGTGCCAGTAAAGCGGGAGTGGGTACAGATACGCAGTATTTT. Translating gives CASKAGVGTDTQYF.

This clone was seen a handful of times. V and J are TRBV7-9 and TRBJ2-7, with 9 nucleotides matching TRBD1. The J segment lost 2 bases and the V segment lost 8 bases, leaving 4 bases of the junction unmatched. CDR3 size: 13 residues. Germline V gene lookup returns CDR1 SEHNR and CDR2 FQNEAQ (reference sequence). CDR3 in amino acids: CASQGDRAYEQYF. The CDR3 DNA is TGTGCCAGCCAGGGGGACAGGGCCTACGAGCAGTACTTC.

This clone appeared a few times. V usage is TRBV19 and J usage is TRBJ1-5, with a weak D call TRBD1 (6 bases). Germline V lookup: CDR1 LNHDA, CDR2 SQIVND (reference sequence). V gave up 3 bases and J gave up 2 bases, with 14 bases separating them. This CDR3 spans 16 amino acids. CDR3 nucleotide sequence: TGTGCCAGTAGTATCTTCACAGGGTACGGCAATCAGCCCCAGCATTTT. Amino acid sequence: CASSIFTGYGNQPQHF.

This chain joins TRBV19 and TRBJ2-3; 9 positions match TRBD2. The CDR3 is 16 residues long. J gave up 4 bases and V 3 bases, and 8 bases lay outside the gene matches. Germline lookup yields CDR1 LNHDA and CDR2 SQIVND (reference sequence). The CDR3 loop reads CASSIPGGRAADTQYF. CDR3 bases: TGTGCCAGTAGTATCCCAGGCGGGAGGGCCGCAGATACGCAGTATTTT.

A remark on this clone: Additional DNA sequences in this sample encode the identical CDR3. V is TRBV30 and J is TRBJ1-2; unclear D gene. The CDR3 is 12 amino acids. V shed 2 bases and J shed 4 bases, with 8 bases lying between them. CDR1 and CDR2 (germline): GTSNPN, SVGIG (reference sequence). CDR3 sequence: CAWSPGSYGYTF. The CDR3 coding sequence is TGTGCCTGGAGTCCAGGTTCCTATGGCTACACCTTC. Drawing the rest from reference TRBV30 and TRBJ1-2, the complete variable domain is SQTIHQWPATLVQPVGSPLSLECTVEGTSNPNLYWYRQAAGRGLQLLFYSVGIGQISSEVPQNLSASRPQDRQFILSSKKLLLSDSGFYLCAWSPGSYGYTFGSGTRLTVV.

J is TRBJ1-1 and V is TRBV27, with a weak D call TRBD1 (6 bases). In germline, CDR1 is MNHEY, CDR2 SMNVEV (reference sequence). Trimming took 1 base from V and 6 from J, leaving 12 bases between them. The CDR3 spans 14 residues. The CDR3 sequence is CASSLLRGSAEAFF. In nucleotides, the CDR3 is TGTGCCAGCAGTTTATTAAGGGGGAGCGCTGAAGCTTTCTTT.

This clone has a single count. The rearrangement joins TRBV19 to TRBJ2-2; TRBD1 might be the D (6 bases). The CDR3 runs to 15 residues. Germline CDR1 and CDR2: LNHDA and SQIVND (reference sequence). Trimming took off 6 bases at V and 0 bases at J, with 11 bases between the two ends. CDR3 region: CASRVQGSNTGELFF. DNA for the CDR3: TGTGCCAGTAGGGTACAGGGATCGAACACCGGGGAGCTGTTTTTT.

This clone was found a few times. The rearrangement links TRBV4-1 to TRBJ2-6, with TRBD1 matching 7 bases. The CDR3 length is 17 residues. V was clipped by 1 base and J by 0 bases; unmatched bases: 3. Per the germline V gene, CDR1 is MGHRA and CDR2 is YSYEKL. The CDR3 sequence: CASSQGQGSSGANVLTF. The CDR3 DNA follows: TGCGCCAGCAGCCAAGGACAGGGATCCTCTGGGGCCAACGTCCTGACTTTC.

CDR3 region: CATSLQGISGNTIYF. The CDR3 nucleotides are TGCGCCACCTCGTTACAGGGGATAAGTGGAAACACCATATATTTT. The chain joins TRBV5-1 to TRBJ1-3; 7 nucleotides align to TRBD1. CDR3 length: 15 residues. V lost 9 bases to trimming and J lost 3 bases; unmatched junction nucleotides: 12. CDR1 is SGHRS, CDR2 YFSETQ, per germline.

The chain's CDR3 is CASSASGNEQFF. In DNA, the CDR3 is TGTGCCAGCAGCGCAAGCGGGAATGAGCAGTTCTTC. The V call is TRBV6-5, the J call TRBJ2-1; a possible D gene is TRBD2 (6 bases). The CDR3 runs 12 residues. Trimming pared 6 bases from V and 7 bases from J, leaving 10 bases between. The germline V gene encodes CDR1 MNHEY and CDR2 SVGAGI.

The chain joins TRBV9 to TRBJ1-1; D is uncertain. This CDR3 contains 14 residues. The germline V and J ends were trimmed by 3 bases and 0 bases, with 9 bases remaining between them. The germline CDR1 and CDR2 sequences are SGDLS and YYNGEE. The CDR3 reads CASSETPMNTEAFF. Written as DNA, the CDR3 is TGTGCCAGCAGCGAGACACCTATGAACACTGAAGCTTTCTTT. The full variable domain, in which reference TRBV9 and TRBJ1-1 provide the parts outside the CDR3, is DSGVTQTPKHLITATGQRVTLRCSPRSGDLSVYWYQQSLDQGLQFLIQYYNGEERAKGNILERFSAQQFPDLHSELNLSSLELGDSALYFCASSETPMNTEAFFGQGTRLTVV.

V gene TRBV10-3 combines with J gene TRBJ2-3, with 9 bases aligning to TRBD2. Trimming at V came to 5 bases and at J to 6 bases, leaving 6 bases not matched to a gene. Per the germline V gene, CDR1 is ENHRY and CDR2 is SYGVKD. The CDR3 is made up of 14 amino acids. CDR3 nucleotides: TGTGCCATCAGTCCAGCGGGAGGTCCTGATACGCAGTATTTT. Its protein product is CAISPAGGPDTQYF.

V is TRBV18 and J is TRBJ2-3, with D possibly being TRBD2 (5 bases). The CDR3 is 13 amino acids. V was cut by 3 bases and J by 5 bases, with 9 bases left in between. Germline V CDR1 and CDR2: KGHSH, LQKENI. The CDR3 DNA is TGTGCCAGCTCACCTACTCGGGGAGATACGCAGTATTTT. Protein sequence: CASSPTRGDTQYF.

The chain uses TRBV11-2 and TRBJ1-1; possible D gene TRBD1, 5 bases. From germline, CDR1 is SGHAT and CDR2 FQNNGV. This CDR3 is built from 14 residues. V was shortened by 8 bases and J by 1 base, with 14 bases between the two germline ends. CDR3 in amino acids: CASALRVGNTEAFF. CDR3 nucleotide sequence: TGTGCCAGCGCCCTCAGGGTTGGGAACACTGAAGCTTTCTTT.

The chain is built from TRBV6-5 and TRBJ2-2; D possibly corresponds to TRBD2 (5 bases). The V gene lost 6 bases and the J gene lost 6 bases, with 17 bases spanning the gap. Germline CDR1 reads MNHEY; CDR2 reads SVGAGI. The CDR3 is 15 amino acids. The CDR3 sequence is CASRDVGGISGELFF. DNA for the CDR3: TGTGCCAGCAGGGACGTCGGAGGAATATCCGGGGAGCTGTTTTTT.

This rearrangement joins TRBV5-1 to TRBJ2-1; D perhaps matches TRBD1 (5 bases). The CDR3 has 12 residues. Looked up from germline, CDR1 is SGHRS and CDR2 is YFSETQ. Trimming cost V 5 bases and J 8 bases, with 11 bases left between them. DNA of the CDR3: TGCGCCAGCAGGATGACAGCTCATGAGCAGTTCTTC. Protein sequence: CASRMTAHEQFF.

The V gene is TRBV18, the J gene TRBJ1-5; 8 bases agree with TRBD1. The CDR3 consists of 17 residues. Germline V CDR1 and CDR2: KGHSH, LQKENI. After removal of 5 bases from V and 1 base from J, the junction contained 10 bases not matched to a gene. DNA for the CDR3: TGTGCCAGCTCAAAACTCGGACAGGGAGGGAGCAATCAGCCCCAGCATTTT. This translates into CASSKLGQGGSNQPQHF.